This TCR beta chain was retrieved from a study of T cells after yellow fever vaccination. Study in general: Low-cell-number fractions underwent preparation using SMART-Seq v4 Ultra Low Input. Study-wide points: Although the secondary response was weaker, it peaked faster, at day 5 versus 15.

Points on this clonotype: Its target is unknown.

It was through 5'RACE template switching that TCR cDNA was made, with a universal primer site and UMIs added. TCRdb re-called the 5' RACE reads through MiXCR, storing one row per CDR3 protein. Of about 630,000 distinct CDR3 sequences detected, approximately 13% appear once; the ten largest clones hold 15%. Sequenced here: PBMCs, sampled on the day of the yellow fever booster vaccination. The clonotype comes from a man aged 25-40 years who received the YFV17D yellow fever vaccine.

The CDR3 loop reads CSVMVAGVSEQFF. CDR3 in DNA: TGCAGCGTTATGGTAGCGGGAGTCTCGGAGCAGTTCTTC. The chain has TRBV29-1 and TRBJ2-1; 9 bases fit TRBD2. CDR1 is SQVTM and CDR2 is ANQGSEA in the germline V gene. The CDR3 totals 13 residues. V trimming: 5 bases; J trimming: 10 bases; junction bases outside the gene matches: 9.